This T cell receptor beta chain comes out of a study of shared clonotypes between healthy human individuals. Study overall: The donor group consisted of two women and a few men, aged 18 to 49. Study-level results: Sequencing depth was a factor that was expected to affect clonotype sharing among donors. Clonotypes not shared had lower generation probabilities than those common to all four donors.

Notes on this clone: Its antigen remains unidentified.

DNA at 200 ng, 30,000 or so T cell genomes, went into sorted-subset replicate PCRs. Measured with immunoSEQ multiplex PCR; TCRdb has only the in-frame clones, and not every one. The sample shows around 2.1 million clones, roughly 95% of them seen only once. This CDR3 spans 11 amino acids. Germline CDR1 reads MNHEY; CDR2 reads SVGAGI. Between the trimmed V and J ends, which lost 2 bases and 8 bases, there was a span of 6 bases. V and J are TRBV6-5 and TRBJ1-1; D unclear. The sequence came from a man aged 18-30 years in good health. The sample was naive CD4+ T cells sorted from blood. Described subset: CD45RA+ positively selected. This chain's CDR3 is CASSYRHEAFF. The DNA of the CDR3 is TGTGCCAGCAGTTACCGACACGAAGCTTTCTTT.